Presented here are 30 T cell receptor beta chains from one specimen sequenced in a study of cytomegalovirus exposure and HLA in healthy donors. The study ran its PCR with 60 Vbeta and 13 Jbeta primers. Data came from immunoSEQ multiplex PCR; TCRdb stores just in-frame clones and leaves some out. The table lists some 140,000 clones, approximately 80% of them singletons. The sequencing input was PBMCs. The origin of the receptors is a young man in good health and CMV-seropositive.

This clone was picked up one time. The gene calls are TRBV5-1 and TRBJ2-5, with 8 bases identical to TRBD2. Germline CDR1 is SGHRS and CDR2 is YFSETQ. The V segment lost 4 bases and the J segment 5 bases; nucleotides outside the gene matches: 10. CDR3 length: 15 residues. The CDR3 loop is CASSLTLGLVETQYF. Written as DNA, the CDR3 is TGCGCCAGCAGCCTAACGCTGGGACTAGTGGAGACCCAGTACTTC.

V gene TRBV7-8 combines with J gene TRBJ2-5; D is unclear. V lost 1 base to trimming and J lost 1 base, with 7 bases between them. Germline CDR1 reads SGHVS; CDR2 reads FQNEAQ. This CDR3 comprises 14 residues. CDR3 in amino acids: CASSLGTVQETQYF. The CDR3 DNA reads as TGTGCCAGCAGCTTAGGTACAGTCCAAGAGACCCAGTACTTC.

The rearrangement links TRBV27 to TRBJ2-2; D possibly corresponds to TRBD2 (5 bases). Per germline, CDR1 MNHEY and CDR2 SMNVEV (reference sequence). The CDR3 extends over 16 amino acids. V dropped 0 bases and J dropped 0 bases, with 8 bases sitting between them. DNA of the CDR3: TGTGCCAGCAGTTTATCGTTCGGGACGAACACCGGGGAGCTGTTTTTT. Translated: CASSLSFGTNTGELFF.

The gene calls are TRBV5-1 and TRBJ1-2; 7 bases are shared with TRBD1. Looked up from germline, CDR1 is SGHRS and CDR2 is YFSETQ. The V gene end was trimmed by 4 bases and the J gene end by 6 bases; junction bases not matched to a gene: 9. The CDR3 is 14 amino acids. CDR3 residues: CASSAGQNLDGYTF. DNA for the CDR3: TGCGCCAGCAGCGCGGGACAGAACTTGGATGGCTACACCTTC.

The chain has TRBV9 and TRBJ2-2; no clear D. The CDR3 consists of 14 residues. Trimming stripped 0 bases from V and 7 bases from J, with 10 bases between. The germline CDR1 and CDR2 sequences are SGDLS and YYNGEE. For the CDR3, the DNA is TGTGCCAGCAGCGTAGTTAGCCTTGGCGGGGAGCTGTTTTTT. Translation: CASSVVSLGGELFF.

The chain recombines TRBV27 with TRBJ2-3; D is ambiguous. The germline CDR1 and CDR2 sequences are MNHEY and SMNVEV (reference sequence). The CDR3 extends over 14 amino acids. V lost 3 bases and J lost 2, with 9 bases in between. The CDR3 sequence: CASSFDRVTDTQYF. DNA for the CDR3: TGTGCCAGCAGTTTTGACCGGGTCACAGATACGCAGTATTTT.

CDR3 loop: CASSTPRGEQFF. DNA of the CDR3: TGTGCCAGCAGCACGCCCCGAGGCGAGCAGTTCTTC. The chain recombines TRBV7-2 with TRBJ2-1; D is uncertain. The CDR3 runs 12 residues. V gave up 5 bases and J gave up 10 bases, with 12 bases separating them. Germline loops: CDR1 SGHTA, CDR2 FQGNSA.

The chain is built from TRBV7-3 and TRBJ2-1, with 9 bases identical to TRBD2. The CDR3 length is 15 residues. V shed 2 bases and J 2 bases; nucleotides not matched to a gene: 1. Germline loops: CDR1 SGHTA, CDR2 FQGTGA. The CDR3 here is CASSLASGTYNEQFF. CDR3 DNA sequence: TGTGCCAGCAGCTTAGCTAGCGGGACCTACAATGAGCAGTTCTTC.

The gene calls are TRBV6-5 and TRBJ1-1, with TRBD1 matching over 7 bases. The junction had 7 bases not matched to a gene; V was cut back by 6 bases and J by 3 bases. The CDR3 is 14 residues long. Per the germline V gene, CDR1 is MNHEY and CDR2 is SVGAGI. CDR3 amino acids: CASRYTGEDTEAFF. The DNA of the CDR3 is TGTGCCAGCAGATACACAGGGGAGGACACTGAAGCTTTCTTT.

This chain joins TRBV7-9 and TRBJ2-1; D not resolved. Deletions cut 3 bases from V and 5 bases from J, with 20 bases between. The CDR3 has 17 residues. Germline V CDR1 and CDR2: SEHNR, FQNEAQ (reference sequence). The CDR3 coding sequence is TGTGCCAGCAGCTTTTCCCCATTTATTGCCGGTAACAATGAGCAGTTCTTC. This translates into CASSFSPFIAGNNEQFF.

This chain connects TRBV14 to TRBJ2-7; 9 bases agree with TRBD2. J was trimmed by 6 bases and V by 4 bases; bases with no gene match: 10. The CDR3 is made up of 15 amino acids. Germline V gives CDR1 SGHDN, CDR2 FVKESK. The CDR3 is CASSPGLAKPGEQYF. The CDR3 DNA sequence: TGTGCCAGCAGCCCCGGACTAGCGAAGCCAGGCGAGCAGTACTTC.

This chain connects TRBV29-1 to TRBJ2-7, with a tentative D call TRBD1 (6 bases). The CDR3 is 14 amino acids. The germline gives CDR1 SQVTM, CDR2 ANQGSEA. The V gene lost 4 bases and the J gene lost 4 bases, with 17 bases spanning the gap. The CDR3 is CSVGGRQGFYEQYF. The CDR3 DNA reads TGCAGCGTTGGGGGTCGCCAGGGGTTTTACGAGCAGTACTTC.

The chain joins TRBV4-2 to TRBJ2-7; 13 nucleotides line up with TRBD2. The CDR3 runs 14 residues. V gave up 3 bases and J gave up 5 bases; unmatched junction bases: 1. Germline lookup yields CDR1 LGHNA and CDR2 YNFKEQ. The CDR3 nucleotides read TGTGCCAGCAGCCAGGGACTAGCGGGGCACGAGCAGTACTTC. It is translated as CASSQGLAGHEQYF.

V and J are TRBV27 and TRBJ2-2; possibly TRBD2 for D (6 bases). V dropped 6 bases and J dropped 1 base, with 12 bases sitting between them. Germline assignment: CDR1 MNHEY and CDR2 SMNVEV (reference sequence). This CDR3 has 15 residues. CDR3 DNA: TGTGCCAGCAGGGCGGGACGGGAGAACACCGGGGAGCTGTTTTTT. Residues: CASRAGRENTGELFF.

J is TRBJ1-4 and V is TRBV28; TRBD1 is a possible D gene (6 bases). CDR3 size: 14 residues. The V gene's germline CDR1 is MDHEN and CDR2 SYDVKM. Trimming stripped 5 bases from V and 7 bases from J, with 14 bases between. The CDR3 DNA sequence: TGTGCCAGCAGTGAGCCGGGACATCTTGAAAAACTGTTTTTT. It yields the protein CASSEPGHLEKLFF.

The rearrangement links TRBV27 to TRBJ1-4, with TRBD1 identical over 10 bases. V was clipped by 5 bases and J by 7 bases; unmatched bases: 7. The CDR3 is 15 residues long. Germline V gene lookup returns CDR1 MNHEY and CDR2 SMNVEV (reference sequence). The CDR3 DNA is TGTGCCAGCAGTCTTCGCAGGGACAGGGGTGAAAAACTGTTTTTT. This translates into CASSLRRDRGEKLFF.

This sequence joins TRBV5-1 and TRBJ2-7; D gene uncertain. The V end lost 6 bases, the J end lost 0 bases, and 10 bases lay between the germline ends. The CDR3 has 13 residues. Germline-derived CDR1 and CDR2 are SGHRS and YFSETQ. The CDR3 DNA follows: TGCGCCAGCACTGGGCAGACCTCCTACGAGCAGTACTTC. Its protein is CASTGQTSYEQYF.

V usage is TRBV5-4 and J usage is TRBJ2-6; 7 bases map to TRBD1. The ends lost 3 bases at V and 0 bases at J; junction bases unmatched: 6. Germline lookup yields CDR1 SGHNT and CDR2 YYREEE (reference sequence). The CDR3 spans 17 residues. DNA for the CDR3: TGTGCCAGCAGCTCCTCAAGACAGGGCTCTGGGGCCAACGTCCTGACTTTC. Amino acid sequence: CASSSSRQGSGANVLTF.

The chain employs TRBV5-4 and TRBJ2-7; a possible D gene is TRBD2 (5 bases). Trimming took off 0 bases at V and 3 bases at J, with 16 bases between the two ends. CDR3 length: 16 amino acids. The germline V gene has CDR1 SGHNT and CDR2 YYREEE (reference sequence). The CDR3 protein is CASSLERAERGYEQYF. The CDR3, as DNA: TGTGCCAGCAGCTTGGAGAGGGCGGAGCGCGGCTACGAGCAGTACTTC. Filled out from reference TRBV5-4 and TRBJ2-7, the complete variable domain reads ETGVTQSPTHLIKTRGQQVTLRCSSQSGHNTVSWYQQALGQGPQFIFQYYREEENGRGNFPPRFSGLQFPNYSSELNVNALELDDSALYLCASSLERAERGYEQYFGPGTRLTVT.

V gene TRBV7-2 combines with J gene TRBJ1-5; 7 nucleotides align to TRBD1. Unmatched junction bases numbered 1, after V lost 0 bases and J lost 5 bases. The CDR3 contains 14 residues. Germline CDR1 SGHTA, CDR2 FQGNSA. The CDR3 region is CASSLATGDQPQHF. The CDR3 DNA follows: TGTGCCAGCAGCTTAGCTACAGGGGATCAGCCCCAGCATTTT.

This clone came up once. At one of its ends the junction is not consistent with the germline gene, which may arise from a read error. The chain joins TRBV7-9 to TRBJ1-4, with unresolved D. The CDR3 totals 12 residues. Germline CDR1 reads SEHNR; CDR2 reads FQNEAQ (reference sequence). CDR3 residues: CSSSTLSEKLFF. In DNA, the CDR3 is TGTTCCAGCAGCACCCTAAGTGAAAAACTGTTTTTT.

The chain employs TRBV14 and TRBJ1-1; D call uncertain. In germline, CDR1 is SGHDN, CDR2 FVKESK. This CDR3 spans 14 amino acids. With 3 bases removed from V and 8 bases from J, the gap between germline ends came to 16 bases. CDR3 sequence (DNA): TGTGCCAGCAGCCAGCCGGGTTCCAACATCGAAGCTTTCTTT. Translating gives CASSQPGSNIEAFF.

The DNA of the CDR3 is TGTGCCAGCAACAAAAGAAGGGTGGGAGTTGGAGGGGAAAAACTGTTTTTT. Translated, it gives CASNKRRVGVGGEKLFF. The chain employs TRBV21-1 and TRBJ1-4. TRBV21-1 is described as a pseudogene. The CDR3 covers 17 residues.

This chain uses TRBV6-5 with TRBJ2-5; TRBD2 agrees at 12 bases. The DNA end is a closer match to TRBJ2-7, so the J assignment may be wrong. In germline, CDR1 is MNHEY, CDR2 SVGAGI. The CDR3 sequence is 16 residues long. The CDR3 spells CASSLTRLAGAYEQYF. The CDR3 nucleotides are TGTGCCAGCAGTTTAACCAGACTAGCGGGAGCCTACGAGCAGTACTTC.

The V and J genes are TRBV11-3 and TRBJ2-1; TRBD2 is a possible D gene (6 bases). Germline CDR1 reads SGHNT; CDR2 reads YENEEA. V was pared by 5 bases and J by 4 bases, with 15 bases between. CDR3 length: 15 residues. The CDR3 protein is CASSRGSGSYNEQFF. The CDR3 nucleotides read TGTGCCAGCAGCAGAGGTAGCGGTTCTTACAATGAGCAGTTCTTC.

V is TRBV5-6 and J is TRBJ1-1, with 10 bases identical to TRBD1. This CDR3 has 17 residues. Germline CDR1 and CDR2: SGHDT and YYEEEE. The V gene end was trimmed by 4 bases and the J gene end by 5 bases; junction bases not matched to a gene: 14. The CDR3 loop reads CASSPSRTGGTITEAFF. The CDR3, as DNA: TGTGCCAGCAGCCCCTCGAGGACAGGGGGGACGATTACTGAAGCTTTCTTT. Looking up the rest from reference TRBV5-6 and TRBJ1-1 gives the full variable domain: DAGVTQSPTHLIKTRGQQVTLRCSPKSGHDTVSWYQQALGQGPQFIFQYYEEEERQRGNFPDRFSGHQFPNYSSELNVNALLLGDSALYLCASSPSRTGGTITEAFFGQGTRLTVV.

The table lists this clone with a few counts. The gene calls are TRBV2 and TRBJ2-7; 13 positions match TRBD2. Germline V gene lookup returns CDR1 SNHLY and CDR2 FYNNEI. V was clipped by 8 bases and J by 1 base; unmatched bases: 5. CDR3 length equals 15 residues. In DNA form, the CDR3 reads TGTGCCAGCGCACTAGCGGGAGGGCCTTCCTACGAGCAGTACTTC. This codes for CASALAGGPSYEQYF.

The J gene is TRBJ2-3, the V gene TRBV4-2, with 11 bases matching TRBD2. The V and J ends lost 0 bases and 4 bases, in that order; junction bases with no gene match: 9. Germline V CDR1 and CDR2: LGHNA, YNFKEQ. This CDR3 has 18 amino acids. The CDR3 region has the DNA TGTGCCAGCAGCCAAGATCGGGCTAGCGGGAGGATATCAGATACGCAGTATTTT. It is translated as CASSQDRASGRISDTQYF.

The rearrangement joins TRBV29-1 to TRBJ2-5; 10 positions agree with TRBD2. Germline CDR1 SQVTM, CDR2 ANQGSEA. The V and J ends lost 4 bases and 5 bases, in that order; junction bases with no gene match: 10. CDR3 length: 15 residues. CDR3 amino acids: CSVVGASGSGETQYF. CDR3 coding DNA: TGCAGCGTTGTCGGGGCTAGCGGGAGCGGGGAGACCCAGTACTTC.

The J gene is TRBJ2-1, the V gene TRBV19; TRBD2 might be the D (6 bases). With 6 bases removed from V and 4 bases from J, the gap between germline ends came to 19 bases. Germline CDR1 and CDR2: LNHDA and SQIVND (reference sequence). The CDR3 covers 16 residues. The CDR3 nucleotides are TGTGCCAGTAGCCTGATAGCGGCGGGCCGATACAATGAGCAGTTCTTC. Its translation: CASSLIAAGRYNEQFF. The variable domain in full, with the rest retrieved from reference TRBV19 and TRBJ2-1, is DGGITQSPKYLFRKEGQNVTLSCEQNLNHDAMYWYRQDPGQGLRLIYYSQIVNDFQKGDIAEGYSVSREKKESFPLTVTSAQKNPTAFYLCASSLIAAGRYNEQFFGPGTRLTVL.